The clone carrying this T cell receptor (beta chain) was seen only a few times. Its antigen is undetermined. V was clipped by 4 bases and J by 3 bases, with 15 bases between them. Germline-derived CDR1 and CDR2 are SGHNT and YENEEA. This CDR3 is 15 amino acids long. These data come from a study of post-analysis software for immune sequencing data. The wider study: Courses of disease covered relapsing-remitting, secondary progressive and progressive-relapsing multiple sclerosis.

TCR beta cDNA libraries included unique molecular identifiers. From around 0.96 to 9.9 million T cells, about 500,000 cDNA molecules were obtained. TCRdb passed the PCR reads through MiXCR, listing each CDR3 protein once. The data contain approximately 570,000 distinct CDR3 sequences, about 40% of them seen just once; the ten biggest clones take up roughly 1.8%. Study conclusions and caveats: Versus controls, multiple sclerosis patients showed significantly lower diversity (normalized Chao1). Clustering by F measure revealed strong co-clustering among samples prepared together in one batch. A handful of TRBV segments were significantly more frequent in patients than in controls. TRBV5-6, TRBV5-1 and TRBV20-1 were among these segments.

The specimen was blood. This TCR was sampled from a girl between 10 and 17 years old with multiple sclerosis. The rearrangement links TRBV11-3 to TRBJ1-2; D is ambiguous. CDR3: CASSSEADGDYGYTF. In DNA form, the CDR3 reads TGTGCCAGCAGCTCCGAGGCCGACGGAGACTATGGCTACACCTTC.